There are many counts of the clone carrying this T cell receptor (beta chain). Its cognate antigen is unknown. Among ophthalmopathy patients, the Clinical Activity Score reached at least 3, the NOSPECS grade reached at least 4, and duration remained under 3 months. Patients were excluded because of uncontrolled infection, other autoimmune disease, pregnancy or lactation. The CDR3 regions of TCR beta were amplified from RNA transcripts. TCR CDR3 regions were first amplified by RT-PCR with HTBI primers. TCRdb used MiXCR to reprocess the multiplex PCR reads, holding one entry per CDR3 protein. The sample comprises fewer than 250,000 distinct CDR3 sequences, about 15% of which are singletons, and approximately 30% rests with the top ten. V gave up 0 bases and J gave up 3 bases, with 8 bases separating them. CDR1 and CDR2 (germline): SNHLY, FYNNEI. The CDR3 covers 14 residues. This record comes from a study of T cells in Graves' hyperthyroidism and ophthalmopathy.

Study conclusions and caveats: Within blood appeared most thyroid clonotypes that had expanded above 0.001. Ophthalmopathy onset followed model prediction by a median about 6.5 months.

The receptor comes from a woman aged 18-29 years with Graves' ophthalmopathy. The sequenced sample consisted of blood. The chain joins TRBV2 to TRBJ2-5, with a weak D call TRBD1 (6 bases). CDR3 nucleotides: TGTGCCAGCAGTGAAGCGGACAGAAAAGAGACCCAGTACTTC. It yields the protein CASSEADRKETQYF.